This record looks at one TCR beta chain sequence and its context. Its antigen remains unidentified. From the RT-PCR reads, TCRdb called clonotypes with MiXCR, one entry per CDR3 protein. The table shows roughly 700,000 distinct CDR3 sequences, with about 15% occurring only once. In germline, CDR1 is LGHNA, CDR2 YSLEER. CDR3 length equals 16 residues. Trimming removed 4 bases from V and 5 bases from J; junction bases left unmatched: 12. The data stem from a study of response to subunit inactivated influenza vaccine. Study-wide results and caveats: Few new T cells, the authors suggested, are recruited by each seasonal influenza vaccination.

The chain carries TRBV4-3 and TRBJ2-5, with TRBD2 identical over 8 bases. This specimen was PBMCs from blood, taken less than 15 days before vaccination. The clonotype originates from a man aged 50-59 years who received an inactivated influenza vaccine. The CDR3: CASSPVHGGAGETQYF. The DNA for the CDR3 is TGCGCCAGCAGCCCGGTACACGGGGGGGCCGGGGAGACCCAGTACTTC.